The source of this T cell receptor beta chain is a study of OX40 agonist ivuxolimab in advanced cancers. Using immunoSEQ multiplex PCR, the repertoire was profiled, and TCRdb retains in-frame clones only, with some absent. The sample yields fewer than 80,000 clones, about 90% seen once. Material: CD4+ or CD8+ T cells sorted from blood, obtained in a trial of the OX40 agonist ivuxolimab. This clonotype was obtained from an adult with an advanced solid tumor such as melanoma, head and neck, liver or kidney cancer.

CDR3 sequence (DNA): TGTGCCAGCAGTTCTGCGGAAGGGGACTTCCTCCAAGAGACCCAGTACTTC. Translated, it gives CASSSAEGDFLQETQYF. The chain has TRBV11-2 and TRBJ2-5, with D maybe TRBD2 (6 bases). The CDR3 is 17 residues long. Trimming took 6 bases from V and 1 from J, leaving 21 bases between them. Germline CDR1 and CDR2: SGHAT and FQNNGV.